This TCR beta chain stems from a study of CD8+CD57+ T cells in acquired aplastic anemia. Study-level points and caveats: There were over 25 CD8+ CDR3 sequences that occurred in both patients and controls.

TCR beta VDJ and CDR3 profiles were obtained from a genomic DNA template. TCRdb reprocessed the reads with MiXCR, giving one entry per CDR3 protein. The sample includes about 220,000 distinct CDR3 sequences, roughly 35% seen only once; the top ten take roughly 1.1%. The V end was cut by 2 bases, the J end by 7 bases, with 15 bases between. The V gene's germline CDR1 is MRHNA and CDR2 SNTAGT. CDR3 size: 16 residues. At least ten counts were recorded for this clonotype. What it binds is not known. The TCR sequence derives from a human donor in good health, serving as a control. V and J are TRBV6-4 and TRBJ1-6; D is perhaps TRBD1 (5 bases). The sequenced sample consisted of sorted CD4+, CD8+, or CD8+CD57+ T cells (not recorded which) from PBMCs. This CDR3 reads CASSDSIGQRNSPLHF. The CDR3 region has the DNA TGTGCCAGCAGTGACAGTATAGGACAAAGAAATTCACCCCTCCACTTT.